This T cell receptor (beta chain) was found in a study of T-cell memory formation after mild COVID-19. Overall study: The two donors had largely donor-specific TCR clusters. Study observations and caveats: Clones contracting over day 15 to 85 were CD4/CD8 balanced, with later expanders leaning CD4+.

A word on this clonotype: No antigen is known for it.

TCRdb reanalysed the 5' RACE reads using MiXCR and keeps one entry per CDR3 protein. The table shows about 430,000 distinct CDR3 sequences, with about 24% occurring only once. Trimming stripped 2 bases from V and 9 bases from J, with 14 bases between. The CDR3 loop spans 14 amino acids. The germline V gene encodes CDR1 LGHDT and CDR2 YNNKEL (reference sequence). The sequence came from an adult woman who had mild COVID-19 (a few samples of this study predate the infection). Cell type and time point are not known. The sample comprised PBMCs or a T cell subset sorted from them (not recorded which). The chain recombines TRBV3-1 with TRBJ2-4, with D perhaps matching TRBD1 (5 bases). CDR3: CASSQYRGRGIQYF. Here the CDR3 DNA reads TGTGCCAGCAGCCAATACCGTGGTAGGGGCATTCAGTACTTC.